This T cell receptor beta chain was observed in a study of blood T cell repertoires in COVID-19. The repertoire was sequenced with immunoSEQ multiplex PCR; TCRdb's copy has only in-frame clones and lacks some. Of approximately 150,000 clones listed, 80% to 90% are singletons. The sequence was obtained from a man older than 75 with acute or convalescent COVID-19. Sequenced material: peripheral blood.

This CDR3 is CASSLFIDEQYF. The CDR3 DNA sequence: TGTGCCAGCAGCTTATTCATAGACGAGCAGTACTTC. The rearrangement uses TRBV7-2 and TRBJ2-7, with D unresolved. V lost 2 bases to trimming and J lost 5 bases, with 7 bases between them. This CDR3 has 12 residues. Germline V gene sequence: CDR1 SGHTA, CDR2 FQGNSA. The complete variable domain, with remaining parts taken from reference TRBV7-2 and TRBJ2-7, reads GAGVSQSPSNKVTEKGKDVELRCDPISGHTALYWYRQSLGQGLEFLIYFQGNSAPDKSGLPSDRFSAERTGGSVSTLTIQRTQQEDSAVYLCASSLFIDEQYFGPGTRLTVT.